The 31 T cell receptor beta chains below come from one sample, sequenced in a study of cytomegalovirus exposure and HLA in healthy donors. Use of 60 Vbeta and 13 Jbeta primers characterized the PCR. Clones were read by immunoSEQ multiplex PCR, and TCRdb kept only the in-frame ones, dropping some. Of fewer than 200,000 clones listed, around 80% are singletons. The sample consisted of PBMCs. The receptor set was obtained from a female donor in good health and CMV-seronegative.

This sequence joins TRBV6-6 and TRBJ2-1; D gene uncertain. Per germline, CDR1 MNHNY and CDR2 SVGAGI (reference sequence). There are 14 residues in the CDR3. V was clipped by 6 bases and J by 6 bases, with 15 bases between them. CDR3 in DNA: TGTGCCAGCAGCCGGCCAGACTCGTTCAATGAGCAGTTCTTC. This codes for CASSRPDSFNEQFF.

This clone was seen more than once but under ten times. V usage is TRBV2 and J usage is TRBJ2-7; D is perhaps TRBD2 (6 bases). CDR1 and CDR2 from the germline V gene are SNHLY and FYNNEI. The ends were cut back, 2 bases at V and 2 bases at J, with 13 bases in the middle. The CDR3 is 15 residues long. The CDR3, as DNA: TGTGCCAGCAGTGAAAGGTCGGGGGAGACCTACGAGCAGTACTTC. Translating gives CASSERSGETYEQYF. Full variable domain (remainder filled in from reference TRBV2 and TRBJ2-7): EPEVTQTPSHQVTQMGQEVILRCVPISNHLYFYWYRQILGQKVEFLVSFYNNEISEKSEIFDDQFSVERPDGSNFTLKIRSTKLEDSAMYFCASSERSGETYEQYFGPGTRLTVT.

The chain couples TRBV5-5 to TRBJ1-5; 7 bases align to TRBD1. Germline V lookup: CDR1 SGHKS, CDR2 YYEKEE (reference sequence). The CDR3 runs 14 residues. The ends lost 2 bases at V and 9 bases at J; junction bases unmatched: 8. The CDR3 reads CASSLGQDAWPQHF. CDR3 bases: TGTGCCAGCAGCTTAGGACAGGATGCATGGCCCCAGCATTTT.

The chain couples TRBV6-1 to TRBJ2-7; D might be TRBD1 (6 bases). Germline lookup yields CDR1 MNHNS and CDR2 SASEGT. CDR3 size: 12 residues. Trimming took 8 bases from V and 3 from J, leaving 11 bases between them. The CDR3 bases are TGTGCCAGCCTGACAGGTGGCTACGAGCAGTACTTC. Its translation is CASLTGGYEQYF.

The chain links TRBV4-3 to TRBJ1-2; possible D gene TRBD1, 5 bases. V gave up 4 bases and J gave up 5 bases, with 17 bases separating them. The CDR3 sequence is 15 residues long. CDR1 and CDR2 (germline): LGHNA, YSLEER. The CDR3 reads CASSPVWKGPYGYTF. For the CDR3, the DNA is TGCGCCAGCAGCCCCGTCTGGAAGGGGCCTTATGGCTACACCTTC.

This clone has just one count. This chain joins TRBV25-1 and TRBJ2-7; TRBD2 matches 8 bases. Trimming took 6 bases from V and 1 from J; bases not matched to a gene: 8. CDR1 and CDR2 (germline): MGHDK, SYGVNS. CDR3 length: 15 residues. The CDR3 loop reads CASSPGLVVSYEQYF. DNA of the CDR3: TGTGCCAGCAGCCCGGGACTAGTGGTATCCTACGAGCAGTACTTC.

V and J are TRBV27 and TRBJ2-1, with D possibly TRBD2 on 5 matching bases. The CDR3 is 13 residues long. Between the trimmed V and J ends, which lost 6 bases and 10 bases, there was a span of 16 bases. Germline V gene lookup returns CDR1 MNHEY and CDR2 SMNVEV (reference sequence). CDR3 in amino acids: CASSSLTSGEQFF. CDR3 nucleotides: TGTGCCAGCAGCTCCTTGACCAGCGGAGAGCAGTTCTTC.

This clone was seen only a few times. V gene TRBV6-5 combines with J gene TRBJ2-3; 10 bases map to TRBD2. J gave up 4 bases and V 0 bases, and 4 bases lay outside the gene matches. Germline CDR1 MNHEY, CDR2 SVGAGI. The CDR3 consists of 16 residues. CDR3 DNA sequence: TGTGCCAGCAGTTACTCGAGAGCGGGGGGGCCAGATACGCAGTATTTT. Amino acids: CASSYSRAGGPDTQYF.

The chain couples TRBV10-3 to TRBJ2-2; tentatively, D is TRBD1 (6 bases). The V gene's germline CDR1 is ENHRY and CDR2 SYGVKD. V was clipped by 6 bases and J by 1 base, with 6 bases between them. There are 13 residues in the CDR3. The CDR3 nucleotides are TGTGCCATCAGGACAGGGAACACCGGGGAGCTGTTTTTT. Translating it yields CAIRTGNTGELFF.

This chain uses TRBV30 with TRBJ1-1, with unresolved D. Between the trimmed V and J ends, which lost 8 bases and 5 bases, there was a span of 21 bases. The V gene's germline CDR1 is GTSNPN and CDR2 SVGIG (reference sequence). The CDR3 runs 14 residues. CDR3 in DNA: TGTGCCCTCAAGGCGGGCGGCCCGGAGACTGAAGCTTTCTTT. This translates into CALKAGGPETEAFF.

The rearrangement links TRBV19 to TRBJ1-1; perhaps TRBD1 as D (5 bases). Germline CDR1 reads LNHDA; CDR2 reads SQIVND (reference sequence). Deletions cut 5 bases from V and 0 bases from J, with 13 bases between. This CDR3 region has 15 residues. In nucleotides, the CDR3 is TGTGCCAGTAGTCGGGGGATAGCTCTGAACACTGAAGCTTTCTTT. Its protein product is CASSRGIALNTEAFF.

This sequence joins TRBV18 and TRBJ2-7; TRBD1 might be the D (6 bases). Trimming shortened V by 6 bases and J by 6 bases, and 21 bases separated the two germline ends. The CDR3 has 15 amino acids. The germline V gene has CDR1 KGHSH and CDR2 LQKENI. The CDR3 DNA reads TGTGCCAGCTCCTCCGTCGGGACATCCGTTCTCGAGCAGTACTTC. This gives the protein CASSSVGTSVLEQYF.

The chain carries TRBV5-1 and TRBJ2-3; TRBD2 aligns across 7 bases. Germline-derived CDR1 and CDR2 are SGHRS and YFSETQ. This CDR3 spans 16 amino acids. Trimming at V came to 4 bases and at J to 7 bases, leaving 15 bases not matched to a gene. As DNA, the CDR3 is TGCGCCAGCAGCCCGGGAGGCCTAGCTAGCTCTAATACGCAGTATTTT. This encodes CASSPGGLASSNTQYF.

The chain carries TRBV5-6 and TRBJ2-7; 7 nucleotides match TRBD1. V shed 4 bases and J 2 bases; nucleotides not matched to a gene: 6. Germline V gene lookup returns CDR1 SGHDT and CDR2 YYEEEE. The CDR3 length is 14 residues. CDR3 protein: CASSLRQGAYEQYF. CDR3 nucleotide sequence: TGTGCCAGCAGCCTCCGGCAGGGGGCCTACGAGCAGTACTTC.

The rearrangement joins TRBV2 to TRBJ2-7; 9 positions agree with TRBD1. Per the germline V gene, CDR1 is SNHLY and CDR2 is FYNNEI. Losses at the gene ends were 7 bases for V and 3 bases for J; bases not matched to a gene: 10. The CDR3 covers 15 residues. Here the CDR3 DNA reads TGTGCCAGCATTTATGGAGGACAGGGGTTCTACGAGCAGTACTTC. It yields the protein CASIYGGQGFYEQYF.

V is TRBV28 and J is TRBJ2-6, with 10 bases identical to TRBD1. CDR3 length: 17 amino acids. Looked up from germline, CDR1 is MDHEN and CDR2 is SYDVKM. The junction had 6 bases not matched to a gene; V was cut back by 7 bases and J by 0 bases. CDR3 region: CASIGTGDRSGANVLTF. Here the CDR3 DNA reads TGTGCCAGCATAGGGACAGGGGACCGCTCTGGGGCCAACGTCCTGACTTTC.

The chain recombines TRBV7-6 with TRBJ2-5; D is perhaps TRBD1 (6 bases). Between the trimmed V and J ends, which lost 4 bases and 3 bases, there was a span of 12 bases. The CDR3 consists of 14 residues. Germline CDR1 is SGHVS and CDR2 is FNYEAQ. The CDR3 sequence is CASSSETGEETQYF. DNA for the CDR3: TGTGCCAGCAGCTCCGAGACAGGTGAAGAGACCCAGTACTTC.

The V gene is TRBV9, the J gene TRBJ2-3; TRBD2 agrees at 7 bases. This CDR3 comprises 18 residues. With V trimmed by 0 bases and J by 4 bases, 14 bases remained unmatched. CDR1 SGDLS and CDR2 YYNGEE come from the germline V gene. CDR3 residues: CASSVEGDVGGVADTQYF. The CDR3, as DNA: TGTGCCAGCAGCGTAGAAGGGGATGTGGGAGGGGTAGCAGATACGCAGTATTTT.

This clone was counted only a few times. The chain couples TRBV11-1 to TRBJ1-2, with D possibly matching TRBD1 (5 bases). V lost 1 base, J lost 5 bases, and 8 bases lay in between. The CDR3 covers 13 residues. Germline loops: CDR1 SGHAT, CDR2 FQDESV (reference sequence). The CDR3 here is CASSLGPGYGYTF. The CDR3 coding sequence is TGTGCCAGCAGCTTAGGCCCAGGGTATGGCTACACCTTC. The whole variable domain, remainder taken from reference TRBV11-1 and TRBJ1-2, is EAEVAQSPRYKITEKSQAVAFWCDPISGHATLYWYRQILGQGPELLVQFQDESVVDDSQLPKDRFSAERLKGVDSTLKIQPAELGDSAMYLCASSLGPGYGYTFGSGTRLTVV.

The chain has TRBV5-1 and TRBJ2-1; 7 bases are a match to TRBD2. The J segment lost 3 bases and the V segment lost 3 bases, leaving 6 bases of the junction unmatched. CDR3 size: 15 residues. Germline V CDR1 and CDR2: SGHRS, YFSETQ. CDR3 sequence: CASSSGGRNYNEQFF. The CDR3 region has the DNA TGCGCCAGCAGCTCCGGCGGGAGAAACTACAATGAGCAGTTCTTC.

This clone came up once. This chain connects TRBV27 to TRBJ1-2, with D unresolved. This CDR3 is built from 13 residues. With 2 bases removed from V and 2 bases from J, the gap between germline ends came to 6 bases. In germline, CDR1 is MNHEY, CDR2 SMNVEV (reference sequence). The CDR3 DNA reads TGTGCCAGCAGTTTAAGAGGGAACTATGGCTACACCTTC. Translated, it gives CASSLRGNYGYTF.

This sequence joins TRBV20-1 and TRBJ1-1; D call uncertain. CDR3 length: 11 amino acids. V lost 5 bases, J lost 4 bases, and 8 bases lay in between. Germline V lookup: CDR1 DFQATT, CDR2 SNEGSKA (reference sequence). Written as DNA, the CDR3 is TGCAGTGCTTTTCAATCCACTGAAGCTTTCTTT. This codes for CSAFQSTEAFF.

J is TRBJ2-5 and V is TRBV21-1; the table's D gene call, TRBD2, was not cross checked with the DNA. TRBV21-1 is described as a pseudogene. This CDR3 is built from 14 residues. DNA of the CDR3: TGTGCCAGCGGTGCCCTTTCTGACTTGGAGACCCAGTACTTC. This encodes CASGALSDLETQYF.

J is TRBJ2-3 and V is TRBV7-3; TRBD1 matches 10 bases. CDR3 size: 15 residues. V lost 4 bases and J lost 1; bases outside the gene matches: 2. Per germline, CDR1 SGHTA and CDR2 FQGTGA. CDR3 nucleotides: TGTGCCAGCAGCTGGACAGGGGGAGGCACAGATACGCAGTATTTT. Translation gives CASSWTGGGTDTQYF.

V and J are TRBV15 and TRBJ2-7; 12 nucleotides match TRBD1. With V trimmed by 0 bases and J by 6 bases, 6 bases remained unmatched. Germline assignment: CDR1 LNHNV and CDR2 YYDKDF (reference sequence). The CDR3 loop spans 16 amino acids. CDR3 loop: CATSRDNRDRGREQYF. The CDR3, as DNA: TGTGCCACCAGCAGAGATAACCGGGACAGGGGGCGCGAGCAGTACTTC.

The genes are TRBV7-9 and TRBJ1-1; D ambiguous. This CDR3 is built from 14 residues. Germline CDR1 is SEHNR and CDR2 is FQNEAQ (reference sequence). V was pared by 7 bases and J by 3 bases, with 15 bases between. The CDR3 region is CASNSRGDDTEAFF. CDR3 DNA: TGTGCCAGCAATTCCCGGGGAGATGACACTGAAGCTTTCTTT. The variable domain in full, completed from reference TRBV7-9 and TRBJ1-1, reads DTGVSQNPRHKITKRGQNVTFRCDPISEHNRLYWYRQTLGQGPEFLTYFQNEAQLEKSRLLSDRFSAERPKGSFSTLEIQRTEQGDSAMYLCASNSRGDDTEAFFGQGTRLTVV.

The chain uses TRBV27 and TRBJ2-6; D uncertain. The germline CDR1 and CDR2 sequences are MNHEY and SMNVEV (reference sequence). V was clipped by 10 bases and J by 0 bases, with 16 bases between them. CDR3 size: 16 residues. The CDR3 region has the DNA TGTGCCAACCCGAGAGACTGGGTCTCTGGGGCCAACGTCCTGACTTTC. It translates to CANPRDWVSGANVLTF.

The rearrangement links TRBV5-1 to TRBJ1-2; D uncertain. The germline CDR1 and CDR2 sequences are SGHRS and YFSETQ. Trimming shortened V by 4 bases and J by 14 bases, and 24 bases separated the two germline ends. The CDR3 loop spans 14 amino acids. This chain's CDR3 is CASSLRAQAIAFTF. In DNA, the CDR3 is TGCGCCAGCAGCCTGAGGGCTCAGGCGATCGCTTTTACCTTC. Looking up the rest from reference TRBV5-1 and TRBJ1-2 gives the full variable domain: KAGVTQTPRYLIKTRGQQVTLSCSPISGHRSVSWYQQTPGQGLQFLFEYFSETQRNKGNFPGRFSGRQFSNSRSEMNVSTLELGDSALYLCASSLRAQAIAFTFGSGTRLTVV.

The rearrangement uses TRBV7-3 and TRBJ1-2; D is perhaps TRBD1 (6 bases). The germline V gene encodes CDR1 SGHTA and CDR2 FQGTGA. The CDR3 covers 13 residues. V lost 5 bases, J lost 8 bases, and 15 bases lay in between. Here the CDR3 reads CASSLPGGGGYTF. The CDR3 coding sequence is TGTGCCAGCAGCCTACCCGGCGGGGGCGGCTACACCTTC.

The chain uses TRBV6-5 and TRBJ1-1, with D possibly TRBD1 on 5 matching bases. CDR3 length: 13 amino acids. Trimming stripped 6 bases from V and 2 bases from J, with 10 bases between. The germline V gene has CDR1 MNHEY and CDR2 SVGAGI. The CDR3 is CASSQGGNTEAFF. The CDR3 nucleotides are TGTGCCAGCAGCCAGGGCGGCAACACTGAAGCTTTCTTT.

The chain joins TRBV4-2 to TRBJ1-1, with 7 bases that match TRBD1. The V gene end was trimmed by 3 bases and the J gene end by 6 bases; junction bases not matched to a gene: 10. The V gene's germline CDR1 is LGHNA and CDR2 YNFKEQ. This CDR3 region has 15 residues. The CDR3 DNA is TGTGCCAGCAGCCAGAGTAAGGGGGCCGGCGCTGAAGCTTTCTTT. Amino acid sequence: CASSQSKGAGAEAFF.